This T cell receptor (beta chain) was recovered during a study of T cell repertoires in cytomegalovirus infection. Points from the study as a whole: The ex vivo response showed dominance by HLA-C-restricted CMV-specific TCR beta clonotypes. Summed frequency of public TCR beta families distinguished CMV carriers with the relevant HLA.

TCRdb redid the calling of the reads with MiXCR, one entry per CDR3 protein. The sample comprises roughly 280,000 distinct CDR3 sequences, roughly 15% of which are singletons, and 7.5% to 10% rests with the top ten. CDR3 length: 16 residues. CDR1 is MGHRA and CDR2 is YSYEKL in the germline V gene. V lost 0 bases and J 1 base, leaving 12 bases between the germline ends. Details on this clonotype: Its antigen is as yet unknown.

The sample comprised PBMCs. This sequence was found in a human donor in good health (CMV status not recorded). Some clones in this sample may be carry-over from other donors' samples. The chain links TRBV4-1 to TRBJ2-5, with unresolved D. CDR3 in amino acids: CASSQEGWTVQETQYF. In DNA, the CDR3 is TGCGCCAGCAGCCAAGAAGGATGGACGGTCCAAGAGACCCAGTACTTC.